The 20 T cell receptor beta chains below were found in one sample sequenced in a study of blood T cell repertoires in COVID-19. Method: immunoSEQ multiplex PCR; TCRdb's copy keeps in-frame clones and lacks some. The data contain hundreds of thousands of clones, about 80% of them singletons. Sequences were obtained from peripheral blood. Receptors originate from a woman in her 50s with acute or convalescent COVID-19.

V is TRBV5-4 and J is TRBJ2-4; a weak D match, TRBD1 (5 bases). This CDR3 region has 16 residues. V was pared by 0 bases and J by 2 bases, with 12 bases between. Germline lookup yields CDR1 SGHNT and CDR2 YYREEE (reference sequence). The CDR3, as DNA: TGTGCCAGCAGCTTGGCCGGCAGGGTGTCCAAAAACATTCAGTACTTC. Translating gives CASSLAGRVSKNIQYF.

The chain links TRBV12-3 or TRBV12-4 to TRBJ1-1; D might be TRBD1 (6 bases). CDR3 length equals 13 residues. V was pared by 3 bases and J by 5 bases, with 10 bases between. Here the CDR3 DNA reads TGTGCCAGCAGTTTTCAAAGGGGGACTGAAGCTTTCTTT. Its protein is CASSFQRGTEAFF.

V is TRBV5-4 and J is TRBJ1-6; D perhaps matches TRBD1 (6 bases). The V gene lost 4 bases and the J gene lost 7 bases, with 12 bases spanning the gap. The germline gives CDR1 SGHNT, CDR2 YYREEE (reference sequence). The CDR3 is 14 residues long. Here the CDR3 DNA reads TGTGCCAGCAGCCCCAAGGGGGAAAATTCACCCCTCCACTTT. It yields the protein CASSPKGENSPLHF.

This clone was recorded a few times. The chain employs TRBV7-2 and TRBJ2-7; TRBD2 matches 9 bases. Per germline, CDR1 SGHTA and CDR2 FQGNSA. The trim removed 2 bases at V and 3 bases at J, leaving 5 bases unmatched. The CDR3 is 15 amino acids. The DNA for the CDR3 is TGTGCCAGCAGCTTATCGGCTAGCGGGAACTACGAGCAGTACTTC. Translating it yields CASSLSASGNYEQYF.

This chain joins TRBV7-2 and TRBJ2-1; 7 bases fit TRBD2. CDR3 size: 15 residues. CDR1 is SGHTA and CDR2 is FQGNSA in the germline V gene. V gave up 5 bases and J gave up 6 bases; unmatched junction bases: 10. The CDR3 DNA reads TGTGCCAGCAGCCCCGAGAGGCGGGAGTCCAATGAGCAGTTCTTC. Translated, it gives CASSPERRESNEQFF.

The rearrangement joins TRBV28 to TRBJ1-1; D might be TRBD1 (5 bases). Per germline, CDR1 MDHEN and CDR2 SYDVKM. Deletions cut 7 bases from V and 6 bases from J, with 15 bases between. The CDR3 loop spans 13 amino acids. CDR3 nucleotides: TGTGCCAGCATCGCCAGGGTAAATCCTGAAGCTTTCTTT. This codes for CASIARVNPEAFF.

This clone is a singleton in its sample. V usage is TRBV6-4 and J usage is TRBJ2-3, with 9 bases that match TRBD2. Germline CDR1 is MRHNA and CDR2 is SNTAGT. V lost 4 bases, J lost 4 bases, and 3 bases stayed unmatched. This CDR3 has 14 amino acids. The CDR3 nucleotides are TGTGCCAGCAGTGTCGGCGGGGGGGCAGATACGCAGTATTTT. Residues: CASSVGGGADTQYF.

The V call is TRBV7-9, the J call TRBJ1-1, with 7 positions matching TRBD1. The CDR3 has 15 residues. V lost 5 bases, J lost 1 base, and 7 bases stayed unmatched. Germline V lookup: CDR1 SEHNR, CDR2 FQNEAQ (reference sequence). CDR3 nucleotides: TGTGCCAGCAGCGAACAGGGACAGCCGAACACTGAAGCTTTCTTT. It translates to CASSEQGQPNTEAFF.

J is TRBJ2-2 and V is TRBV9, with D possibly matching TRBD1 (5 bases). V dropped 3 bases and J dropped 4 bases, with 10 bases sitting between them. There are 14 residues in the CDR3. The V gene's germline CDR1 is SGDLS and CDR2 YYNGEE. The CDR3 spells CASSEGVITGELFF. The DNA of the CDR3 is TGTGCCAGCAGCGAAGGGGTTATCACCGGGGAGCTGTTTTTT.

This chain joins TRBV5-1 and TRBJ2-7, with 9 bases identical to TRBD1. The CDR3 is made up of 13 amino acids. With 2 bases clipped from V and 5 bases from J, the junction kept 2 bases outside the gene matches. The V gene's germline CDR1 is SGHRS and CDR2 YFSETQ. CDR3: CASSFRTGDEQYF. The CDR3 coding sequence is TGCGCCAGCAGCTTCCGGACAGGGGACGAGCAGTACTTC.

The chain couples TRBV19 to TRBJ2-1; 12 bases align to TRBD2. This CDR3 is built from 15 residues. CDR1 and CDR2 from the germline V gene are LNHDA and SQIVND (reference sequence). The trim removed 7 bases at V and 5 bases at J, leaving 6 bases unmatched. CDR3: CASTSGGALDNEQFF. The CDR3 DNA reads TGTGCCAGTACTAGCGGGGGGGCTCTAGACAATGAGCAGTTCTTC. Complete variable domain (other parts from reference TRBV19 and TRBJ2-1): DGGITQSPKYLFRKEGQNVTLSCEQNLNHDAMYWYRQDPGQGLRLIYYSQIVNDFQKGDIAEGYSVSREKKESFPLTVTSAQKNPTAFYLCASTSGGALDNEQFFGPGTRLTVL.

For this clone: Within the sample, other DNA sequences also encode this same CDR3. The rearrangement joins TRBV12-3 or TRBV12-4 to TRBJ1-5; D remains unclear. The CDR3 is 13 amino acids. The V gene lost 3 bases and the J gene lost 0 bases, with 3 bases spanning the gap. The CDR3 spells CASSFYSNQPQHF. Written as DNA, the CDR3 is TGTGCCAGCAGTTTCTATAGCAATCAGCCCCAGCATTTT.

This clone has only a few counts. The chain recombines TRBV7-9 with TRBJ1-4; D uncertain. This CDR3 contains 15 residues. Germline values: CDR1 SEHNR, CDR2 FQNEAQ (reference sequence). Deletions cut 10 bases from V and 0 bases from J, with 15 bases between. The CDR3 protein is CATSTSAATNEKLFF. Here the CDR3 DNA reads TGTGCCACCTCGACTTCTGCTGCAACTAATGAAAAACTGTTTTTT.

The V gene is TRBV19, the J gene TRBJ1-4; D gene unclear. Trimming left V 7 bases short and J 7 bases short, with 13 bases between. The germline V gene encodes CDR1 LNHDA and CDR2 SQIVND (reference sequence). The CDR3 is 13 residues long. The CDR3 DNA reads as TGTGCCAGTATAAGTAACGGCGGTGAAAAACTGTTTTTT. This sequence encodes CASISNGGEKLFF.

The chain combines TRBV5-8 with TRBJ1-1, with TRBD1 matching 7 bases. V shed 4 bases and J 5 bases; nucleotides not matched to a gene: 8. The CDR3 consists of 14 residues. CDR1 SGHTS and CDR2 YDEGEE come from the germline V gene. The CDR3 is CASSDGQVPTEAFF. The CDR3 DNA follows: TGTGCCAGCAGCGATGGACAGGTGCCAACTGAAGCTTTCTTT.

J is TRBJ2-2 and V is TRBV10-3; 10 bases fit TRBD1. Germline CDR1 and CDR2: ENHRY and SYGVKD. The CDR3 spans 14 residues. V lost 4 bases, J lost 5 bases, and 1 base stayed unmatched. CDR3 DNA sequence: TGTGCCATCAGTGGACAGGGGGCTACCGGGGAGCTGTTTTTT. This sequence encodes CAISGQGATGELFF.

The genes are TRBV5-4 and TRBJ2-7; 13 positions agree with TRBD2. The CDR3 is 15 residues long. The V and J ends lost 2 bases and 3 bases, in that order; junction bases with no gene match: 2. Germline V lookup: CDR1 SGHNT, CDR2 YYREEE (reference sequence). The CDR3 sequence is CASSFGTSGVYEQYF. The DNA for the CDR3 is TGTGCCAGCAGCTTCGGGACTAGCGGGGTCTACGAGCAGTACTTC. The complete variable domain, with remaining parts taken from reference TRBV5-4 and TRBJ2-7, reads ETGVTQSPTHLIKTRGQQVTLRCSSQSGHNTVSWYQQALGQGPQFIFQYYREEENGRGNFPPRFSGLQFPNYSSELNVNALELDDSALYLCASSFGTSGVYEQYFGPGTRLTVT.

This clone was seen once. The chain couples TRBV5-4 to TRBJ1-4, with D uncertain. The CDR3 runs to 12 residues. Trimming cost V 2 bases and J 7 bases, with 6 bases left between them. The germline V gene has CDR1 SGHNT and CDR2 YYREEE (reference sequence). The CDR3 protein is CASSFVGEKLFF. CDR3 DNA sequence: TGTGCCAGCAGCTTTGTCGGTGAAAAACTGTTTTTT.

The V and J genes are TRBV7-9 and TRBJ2-3, with 8 nucleotides matching TRBD2. The length of the CDR3 is 14 residues. Losses at the gene ends were 2 bases for V and 7 bases for J; bases not matched to a gene: 5. Germline assignment: CDR1 SEHNR and CDR2 FQNEAQ (reference sequence). In DNA, the CDR3 is TGTGCCAGCAGCTTACCCGGGAGGGAATATACGCAGTATTTT. It specifies CASSLPGREYTQYF.

For the CDR3, the DNA is TGTGCCAGTACCCCGCGGGGGGGCGGTGGATTGGGTGGCTACACCTTC. Protein: CASTPRGGGGLGGYTF. The rearrangement links TRBV19 to TRBJ1-2, with a weak D call TRBD1 (6 bases). The CDR3 has 16 amino acids. CDR1 and CDR2 from the germline V gene are LNHDA and SQIVND (reference sequence). The V end lost 7 bases, the J end lost 7 bases, and 25 bases lay between the germline ends.